This is a list of T cell receptor beta chains from one sample in a study of T cell responses to AZD1222 COVID-19 vaccine. Repertoires were generated with immunoSEQ multiplex PCR, while TCRdb's copy carries only in-frame clones and drops some. Among about 160,000 clones listed, about 89% were seen once. Sample: peripheral blood, taken on day 0 of AZD1222 vaccination. The receptors derive from an adult in good health. Each CDR3 is given with its conserved first and last residue. The D gene is left open where the match is weak. Size tells how often a clone was seen (once, few, many) or the class of an expanded clone, and some rows leave it out.

. . TRBJ2-7 TRBV9 CASSGSLSSDEQYF TGTGCCAGCAGCGGATCGCTCTCTTCGGACGAGCAGTACTTC
. few TRBJ1-1 TRBV7-8 CASSLERDTEAFF TGTGCCAGCAGCTTAGAAAGGGACACTGAAGCTTTCTTT
TRBD2 . TRBJ2-7 TRBV18 CASSRGGGYEQYF TGTGCCAGCTCACGAGGCGGGGGTTACGAGCAGTACTTC
TRBD2 once TRBJ2-3 TRBV5-1 CASFSGLAAPLSTDTQYF TGCGCCAGCTTCTCAGGACTAGCGGCACCCCTTAGCACAGATACGCAGTATTTT
. . TRBJ1-1 TRBV7-2 CASSLASRVGGNTEAFF TGTGCCAGCAGCTTAGCGAGCCGGGTTGGGGGGAACACTGAAGCTTTCTTT
. . TRBJ2-5 TRBV7-9 CASSLNGGAFPETQYF TGTGCCAGCAGCTTAAATGGGGGCGCGTTCCCAGAGACCCAGTACTTC
. once TRBJ1-6 TRBV6-1 CASSEHFEAELHF TGTGCCAGCAGTGAACACTTTGAGGCGGAACTCCACTTT
. . TRBJ1-1 TRBV5-1 CASSEAGHANTEAFF TGCGCCAGCAGCGAAGCCGGACACGCGAACACTGAAGCTTTCTTT
. . TRBJ1-5 TRBV2 CASTRGYNQPQHF TGTGCCAGCACCAGGGGATACAATCAGCCCCAGCATTTT
. once TRBJ2-4 TRBV9 CASSVGLGRENIQYF TGTGCCAGCAGCGTAGGATTAGGAAGGGAAAACATTCAGTACTTC
. . TRBJ1-1 TRBV5-8 CASRQRDSNTEAFF TGTGCCAGCCGTCAAAGGGACTCGAACACTGAAGCTTTCTTT
. . TRBJ1-5 TRBV18 CASSPVVREGNQPQHF TGTGCCAGCTCACCCGTGGTACGGGAAGGCAATCAGCCCCAGCATTTT
. . TRBJ1-4 TRBV15 CATSRKGGGSRKLFF TGTGCCACCAGCAGGAAGGGTGGAGGGAGTCGAAAACTGTTTTTT
. few TRBJ2-7 TRBV6-5 CASSYSRRGVTYEQYF TGTGCCAGCAGTTACTCGAGGCGAGGGGTTACCTACGAGCAGTACTTC
. . TRBJ1-3 TRBV5-1 CASSLAVGGPGNTIYF TGCGCCAGCAGCTTGGCCGTTGGAGGTCCCGGAAACACCATATATTTT
. . TRBJ1-2 TRBV7-9 CASSPLRRGDTYGYTF TGTGCCAGCAGCCCCCTTAGAAGGGGCGATACCTATGGCTACACCTTC
. . TRBJ2-1 TRBV5-1 CASSLAGDLYNEQFF TGCGCCAGCAGCTTGGCGGGGGACCTCTACAATGAGCAGTTCTTC
. . TRBJ1-6 TRBV3-1/TRBV3-2 CASSQPKAAQEISSYNSPLHF TGTGCCAGCAGCCAACCAAAAGCCGCGCAGGAAATTAGCTCCTATAATTCACCCCTCCACTTT
TRBD1 . TRBJ1-2 TRBV15 CATSREGTANYGYTF TGTGCCACCAGCAGAGAAGGGACAGCTAACTATGGCTACACCTTC
. . TRBJ1-1 TRBV3-1/TRBV3-2 CASSQDPTGRPEAFF TGTGCCAGCAGCCAAGATCCCACAGGAAGACCTGAAGCTTTCTTT
TRBD1 . TRBJ1-5 TRBV28 CASSSPPGQGRQPQHF TGTGCCAGCAGCTCCCCTCCGGGACAGGGTCGTCAGCCCCAGCATTTT
. . TRBJ1-1 TRBV25-1 CASSGGRAIMNTEAFF TGTGCCAGCAGTGGTGGCAGGGCTATTATGAACACTGAAGCTTTCTTT
. . TRBJ1-2 TRBV6-2/TRBV6-3 CASSRSGISGGYTF TGTGCCAGCAGCCGATCGGGAATCTCGGGTGGCTACACCTTC
TRBD1 once TRBJ2-7 TRBV5-1 CASSLDGTVTYEQYF TGCGCCAGCAGCCTGGACGGGACAGTAACCTACGAGCAGTACTTC
. . TRBJ2-3 TRBV7-2 CASSLQVDGDTQYF TGTGCCAGCAGCTTACAGGTAGATGGAGATACGCAGTATTTT
. . TRBJ1-1 TRBV28 CASSLGGNTEAFF TGTGCCAGCAGTCTAGGGGGTAACACTGAAGCTTTCTTT
. . TRBJ2-4 TRBV4-3 CASSQDVSANIQYF TGCGCCAGCAGCCAAGACGTCAGTGCCAACATTCAGTACTTC
. . TRBJ2-2 TRBV6-1 CASSDLWAGELFF TGTGCCAGCAGTGACCTTTGGGCCGGGGAGCTGTTTTTT
. once TRBJ2-3 TRBV5-1 CASRGTATDTQYF TGCGCCAGCAGGGGGACGGCCACAGATACGCAGTATTTT
TRBD1 . TRBJ2-1 TRBV6-5 CASSSDRDPYNEQFF TGTGCCAGCAGCTCGGACAGGGATCCCTACAATGAGCAGTTCTTC
. . TRBJ2-1 TRBV19 CASSIGLAGDEQFF TGTGCCAGTAGTATTGGGTTGGCTGGGGATGAGCAGTTCTTC
. . TRBJ2-1 TRBV6-4 CATSKQGRSNEQFF TGTGCCACCAGTAAACAGGGCCGCTCCAATGAGCAGTTCTTC
. . TRBJ2-1 TRBV12-3/TRBV12-4 CASGLGTDNEQFF TGTGCCAGCGGCCTCGGGACTGACAATGAGCAGTTCTTC
TRBD2 . TRBJ2-7 TRBV6-2/TRBV6-3 CASSLLAGRTPSEQYF TGTGCCAGCAGTTTACTAGCGGGTCGAACCCCTAGCGAGCAGTACTTC
. . TRBJ1-1 TRBV29-1 CSGRPQGISTEAFF TGCAGCGGACGACCGCAGGGAATCAGCACTGAAGCTTTCTTT
. . TRBJ1-5 TRBV28 CASRGPGGQHF TGTGCCAGCAGGGGGCCTGGGGGCCAGCATTTT
. . TRBJ2-7 TRBV5-1 CASSPGLSAYEQYF TGCGCCAGCAGCCCCGGACTCAGCGCCTACGAGCAGTACTTC
TRBD2 . TRBJ2-7 TRBV9 CASSPHPGLATYEQYF TGTGCCAGCAGCCCCCATCCGGGACTAGCCACCTACGAGCAGTACTTC
. . TRBJ1-2 TRBV12-3/TRBV12-4 CASSLGERNGYTF TGTGCCAGCAGTTTGGGGGAACGGAATGGCTACACCTTC
. . TRBJ2-7 TRBV13 CASSLQGWWQYF TGTGCCAGCAGCTTACAGGGGTGGTGGCAGTACTTC
. . TRBJ1-1 TRBV6-1 CASSEYVVSTNFEAFF TGTGCCAGCAGTGAATACGTAGTCAGCACAAACTTTGAAGCTTTCTTT
TRBD1 . TRBJ2-7 TRBV4-3 CASSQVDRGFGEQYF TGCGCCAGCAGCCAGGTAGACAGGGGGTTTGGCGAGCAGTACTTC
TRBD2 . TRBJ2-4 TRBV27 CASSQRTSGGSMYF TGTGCCAGCAGTCAGAGGACTAGCGGGGGATCGATGTACTTC